The following is a TCR beta chain sequence with its context. The data were taken from a study of blood T cell repertoires in COVID-19. Study as a whole: The United States, Italy and Spain were the sources of the acute and convalescent COVID-19 samples. In each case, the material was cDNA or gDNA derived from T cells, B-cell-depleted T cells, or PBMCs.

The CDR3 covers 15 residues. Germline V gene sequence: CDR1 SGHNT, CDR2 YENEEA. J was trimmed by 5 bases and V by 1 base; bases with no gene match: 4. Original analysis: Estimates of nucleated cell counts were drawn from the amplification of reference gene primers. Here immunoSEQ multiplex PCR was the method, and the copy in TCRdb shows in-frame clones only, minus some. V, J and clone size reflect that table, while D and trimming were determined from the DNA. The sample lists about 130,000 clones; roughly 86% were seen once. Sequencing input: peripheral blood. The receptor comes from a woman aged 60-70 years with acute or convalescent COVID-19. The chain employs TRBV11-3 and TRBJ1-1; 10 nucleotides line up with TRBD1. The CDR3 DNA reads TGTGCCAGCAGCTTAGGGGACAGGGGTTTTACTGAAGCTTTCTTT. The encoded protein is CASSLGDRGFTEAFF.